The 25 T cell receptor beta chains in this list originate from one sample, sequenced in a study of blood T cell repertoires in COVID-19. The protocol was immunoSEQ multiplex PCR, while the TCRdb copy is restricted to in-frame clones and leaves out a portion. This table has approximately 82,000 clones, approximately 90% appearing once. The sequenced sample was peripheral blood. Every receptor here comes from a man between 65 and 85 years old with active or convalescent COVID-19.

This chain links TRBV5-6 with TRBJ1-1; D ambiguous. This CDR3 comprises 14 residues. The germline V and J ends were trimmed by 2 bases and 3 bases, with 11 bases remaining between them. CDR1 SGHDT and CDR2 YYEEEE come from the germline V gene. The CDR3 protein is CASSFKLSHTEAFF. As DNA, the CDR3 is TGTGCCAGCAGCTTCAAGCTGTCGCACACTGAAGCTTTCTTT.

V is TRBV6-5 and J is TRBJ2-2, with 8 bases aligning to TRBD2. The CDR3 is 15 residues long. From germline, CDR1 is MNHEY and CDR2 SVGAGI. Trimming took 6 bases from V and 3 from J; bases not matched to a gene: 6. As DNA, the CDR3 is TGTGCCAGCAGGATGAACGGGAGGGACACCGGGGAGCTGTTTTTT. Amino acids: CASRMNGRDTGELFF.

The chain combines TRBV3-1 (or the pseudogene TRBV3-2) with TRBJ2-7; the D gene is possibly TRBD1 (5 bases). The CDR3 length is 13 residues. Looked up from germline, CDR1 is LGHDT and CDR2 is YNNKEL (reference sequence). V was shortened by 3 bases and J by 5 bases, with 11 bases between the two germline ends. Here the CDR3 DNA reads TGTGCCAGCAGCCATCGACAGCTCGACGAGCAGTACTTC. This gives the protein CASSHRQLDEQYF.

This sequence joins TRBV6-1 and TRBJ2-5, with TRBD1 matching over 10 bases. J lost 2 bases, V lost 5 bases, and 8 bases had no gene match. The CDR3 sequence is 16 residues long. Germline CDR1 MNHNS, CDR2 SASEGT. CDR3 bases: TGTGCCAGCAGTAAAGGGACAGGGGCCTCTCAAGAGACCCAGTACTTC. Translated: CASSKGTGASQETQYF.

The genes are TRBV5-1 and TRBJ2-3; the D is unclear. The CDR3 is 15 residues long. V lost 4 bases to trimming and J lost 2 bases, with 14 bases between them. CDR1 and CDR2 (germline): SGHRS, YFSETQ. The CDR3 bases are TGCGCCAGCAGCCCACCCTCGACTGTCACAGATACGCAGTATTTT. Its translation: CASSPPSTVTDTQYF.

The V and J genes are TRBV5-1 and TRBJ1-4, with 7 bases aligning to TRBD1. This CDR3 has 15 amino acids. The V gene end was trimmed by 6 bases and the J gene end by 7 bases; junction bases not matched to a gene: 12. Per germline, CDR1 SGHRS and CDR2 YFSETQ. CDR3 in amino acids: CASTPGQQMGEKLFF. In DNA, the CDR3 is TGCGCCAGCACGCCGGGACAGCAGATGGGTGAAAAACTGTTTTTT. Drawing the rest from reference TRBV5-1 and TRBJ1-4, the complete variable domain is KAGVTQTPRYLIKTRGQQVTLSCSPISGHRSVSWYQQTPGQGLQFLFEYFSETQRNKGNFPGRFSGRQFSNSRSEMNVSTLELGDSALYLCASTPGQQMGEKLFFGSGTQLSVL.

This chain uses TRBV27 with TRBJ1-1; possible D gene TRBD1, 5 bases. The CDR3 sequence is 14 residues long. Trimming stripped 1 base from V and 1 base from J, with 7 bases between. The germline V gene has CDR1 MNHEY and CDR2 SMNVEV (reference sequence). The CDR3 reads CASSLLGQNTEAFF. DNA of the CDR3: TGTGCCAGCAGTTTATTAGGACAGAACACTGAAGCTTTCTTT.

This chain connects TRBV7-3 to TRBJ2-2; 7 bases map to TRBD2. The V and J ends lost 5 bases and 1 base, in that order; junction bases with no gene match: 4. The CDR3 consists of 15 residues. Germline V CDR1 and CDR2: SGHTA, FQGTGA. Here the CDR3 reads CASSPGRLNTGELFF. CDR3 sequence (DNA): TGTGCCAGCAGCCCCGGGAGGCTGAACACCGGGGAGCTGTTTTTT.

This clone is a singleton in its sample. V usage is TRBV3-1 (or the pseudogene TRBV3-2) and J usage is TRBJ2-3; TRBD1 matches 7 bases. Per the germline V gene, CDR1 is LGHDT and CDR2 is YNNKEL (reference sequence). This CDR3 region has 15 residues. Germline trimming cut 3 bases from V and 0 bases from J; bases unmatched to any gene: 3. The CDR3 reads CASSQLTGSTDTQYF. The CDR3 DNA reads TGTGCCAGCAGCCAGTTGACAGGGAGCACAGATACGCAGTATTTT.

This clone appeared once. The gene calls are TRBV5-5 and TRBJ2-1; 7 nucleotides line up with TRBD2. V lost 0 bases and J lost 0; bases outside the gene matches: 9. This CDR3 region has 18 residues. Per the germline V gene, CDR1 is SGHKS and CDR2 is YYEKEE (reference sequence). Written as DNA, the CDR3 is TGTGCCAGCAGCTTGGGGGGTTCTAGCGGACACTCCTACAATGAGCAGTTCTTC. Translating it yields CASSLGGSSGHSYNEQFF.

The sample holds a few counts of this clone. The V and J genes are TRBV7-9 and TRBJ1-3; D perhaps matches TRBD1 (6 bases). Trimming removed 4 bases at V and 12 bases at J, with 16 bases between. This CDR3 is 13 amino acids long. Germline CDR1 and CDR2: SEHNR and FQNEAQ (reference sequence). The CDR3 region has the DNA TGTGCCAGCAGCTACCTACAGGGCTTGGGCATATATTTT. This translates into CASSYLQGLGIYF.

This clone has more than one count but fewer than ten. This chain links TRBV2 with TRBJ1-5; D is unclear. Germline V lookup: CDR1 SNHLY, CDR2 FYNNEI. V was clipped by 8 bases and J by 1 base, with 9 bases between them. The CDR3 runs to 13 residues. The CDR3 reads CASRYASNQPQHF. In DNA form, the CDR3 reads TGTGCCAGCCGGTACGCCAGCAATCAGCCCCAGCATTTT.

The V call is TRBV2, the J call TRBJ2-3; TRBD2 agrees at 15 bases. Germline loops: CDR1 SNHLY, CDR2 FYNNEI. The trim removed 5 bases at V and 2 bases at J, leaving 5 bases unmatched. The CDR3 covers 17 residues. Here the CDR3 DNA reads TGTGCCAGCAGTCGGTGGACTAGCGGGAGGGTCACAGATACGCAGTATTTT. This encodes CASSRWTSGRVTDTQYF.

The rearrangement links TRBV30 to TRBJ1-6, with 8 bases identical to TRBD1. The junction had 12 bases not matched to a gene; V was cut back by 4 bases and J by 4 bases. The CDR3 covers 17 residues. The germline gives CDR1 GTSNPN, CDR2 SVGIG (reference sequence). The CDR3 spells CAWTKSRTGQYNSPLHF. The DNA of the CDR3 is TGTGCCTGGACCAAATCTCGGACAGGGCAATATAATTCACCCCTCCACTTT.

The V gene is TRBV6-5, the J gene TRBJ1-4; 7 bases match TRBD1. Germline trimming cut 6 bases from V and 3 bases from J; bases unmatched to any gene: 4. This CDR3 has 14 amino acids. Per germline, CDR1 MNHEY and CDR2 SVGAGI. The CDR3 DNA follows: TGTGCCAGCAGGACAGGGTTTGCTAATGAAAAACTGTTTTTT. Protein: CASRTGFANEKLFF.

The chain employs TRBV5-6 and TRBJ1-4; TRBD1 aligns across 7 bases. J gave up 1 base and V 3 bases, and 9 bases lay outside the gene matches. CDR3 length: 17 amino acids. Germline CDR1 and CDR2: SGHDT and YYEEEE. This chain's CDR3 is CASSSWDRPGTNEKLFF. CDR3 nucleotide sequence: TGTGCCAGCAGCTCATGGGACAGACCGGGAACTAATGAAAAACTGTTTTTT.

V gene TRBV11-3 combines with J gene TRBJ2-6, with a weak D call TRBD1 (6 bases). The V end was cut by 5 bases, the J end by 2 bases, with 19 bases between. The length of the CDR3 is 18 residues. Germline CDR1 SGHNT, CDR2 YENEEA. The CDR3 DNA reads TGTGCCAGCAGCCCCCGAGCTAGAGGGGGAGCTGGGGCCAACGTCCTGACTTTC. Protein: CASSPRARGGAGANVLTF.

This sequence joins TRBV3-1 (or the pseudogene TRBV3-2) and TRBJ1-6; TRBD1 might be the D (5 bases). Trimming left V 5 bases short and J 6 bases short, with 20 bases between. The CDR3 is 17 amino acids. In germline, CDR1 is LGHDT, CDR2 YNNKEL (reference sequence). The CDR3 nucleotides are TGTGCCAGCAGCAGGATAGGGCGGCCCGGGGGTAATTCACCCCTCCACTTT. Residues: CASSRIGRPGGNSPLHF.

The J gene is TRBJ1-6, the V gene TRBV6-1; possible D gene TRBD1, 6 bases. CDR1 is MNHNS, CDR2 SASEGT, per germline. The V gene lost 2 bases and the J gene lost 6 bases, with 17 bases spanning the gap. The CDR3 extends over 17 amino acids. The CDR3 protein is CASSEFDAGAGNSPLHF. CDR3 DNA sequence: TGTGCCAGCAGTGAATTCGATGCAGGGGCTGGTAATTCACCCCTCCACTTT.

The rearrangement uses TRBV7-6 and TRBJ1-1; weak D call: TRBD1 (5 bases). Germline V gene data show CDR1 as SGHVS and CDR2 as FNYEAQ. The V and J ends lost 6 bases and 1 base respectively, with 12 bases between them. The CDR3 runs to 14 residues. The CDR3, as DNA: TGTGCCAGCAGTCGTACGACAGAGAACACTGAAGCTTTCTTT. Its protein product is CASSRTTENTEAFF.

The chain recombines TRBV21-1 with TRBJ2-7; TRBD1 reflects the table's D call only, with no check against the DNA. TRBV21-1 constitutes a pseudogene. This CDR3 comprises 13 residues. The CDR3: CASPQGPTYEQYF. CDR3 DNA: TGTGCCAGCCCCCAGGGGCCAACCTACGAGCAGTACTTC.

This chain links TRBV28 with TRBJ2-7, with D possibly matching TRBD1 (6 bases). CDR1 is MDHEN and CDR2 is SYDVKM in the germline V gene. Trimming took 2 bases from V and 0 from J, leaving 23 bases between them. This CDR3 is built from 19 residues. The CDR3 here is CASSLIVPVGQTSSYEQYF. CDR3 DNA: TGTGCCAGCAGTTTAATTGTTCCTGTTGGACAGACGAGCTCCTACGAGCAGTACTTC.

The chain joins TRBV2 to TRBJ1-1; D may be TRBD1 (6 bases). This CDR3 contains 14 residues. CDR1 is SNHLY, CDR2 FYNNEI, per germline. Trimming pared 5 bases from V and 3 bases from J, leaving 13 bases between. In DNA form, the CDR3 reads TGTGCCAGCAGTACAGGGCTGGTGTACACTGAAGCTTTCTTT. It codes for CASSTGLVYTEAFF.

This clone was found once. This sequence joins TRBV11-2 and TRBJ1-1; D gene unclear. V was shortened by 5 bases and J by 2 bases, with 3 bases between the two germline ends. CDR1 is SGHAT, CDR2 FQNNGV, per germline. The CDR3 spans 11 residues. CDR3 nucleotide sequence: TGTGCCAGCAGCGTAAACACTGAAGCTTTCTTT. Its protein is CASSVNTEAFF.

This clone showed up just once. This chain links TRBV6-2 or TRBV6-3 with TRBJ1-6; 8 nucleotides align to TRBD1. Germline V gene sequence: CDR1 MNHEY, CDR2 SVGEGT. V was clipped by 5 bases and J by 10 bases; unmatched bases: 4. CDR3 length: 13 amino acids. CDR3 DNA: TGTGCCAGCAGTCGACAGGGGTGGTCACCCCTCCACTTT. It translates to CASSRQGWSPLHF.